These 20 T cell receptor beta chains were sequenced from one sample in a study of prognosis after radiotherapy for stage I lung cancer. Amplification of TCR beta CDR3 from genomic DNA used two-round multiplex PCR. TRBV and TRBJ genes each had their own specific primers in first-round PCR. One entry per CDR3 protein, called by TCRdb with MiXCR from the multiplex PCR reads. The table lists about 13,000 distinct CDR3 sequences, roughly 50% of them singletons, with around a quarter in the top ten. The material sequenced was PBMCs, taken before or after stereotactic body radiation therapy (not recorded which). These receptors were obtained from a donor over 45 with non-small cell lung cancer.

Remarks on this clonotype: An end of the junction does not agree with germline; a read error may underlie this. The V call is TRBV6-1, the J call TRBJ1-5, with D perhaps TRBD1 (6 bases). CDR3 length: 13 residues. Germline V gene lookup returns CDR1 MNHNS and CDR2 SASEGT. The CDR3 is CGSNERGVQPQHF. The CDR3 nucleotides are TGTGGCAGCAACGAAAGGGGGGTCCAGCCCCAGCATTTT.

The V gene is TRBV6-5, the J gene TRBJ2-1; 8 nucleotides agree with TRBD2. V shed 4 bases, J shed 2 bases, and the junction held 4 bases outside the gene matches. The CDR3 has 15 residues. CDR1 MNHEY and CDR2 SVGAGI come from the germline V gene. The CDR3 reads CASSSIAGTYNEQFF. CDR3 bases: TGTGCCAGCAGTTCTATAGCGGGGACCTACAATGAGCAGTTCTTC.

This chain uses TRBV5-1 with TRBJ2-2, with TRBD2 matching over 7 bases. In germline, CDR1 is SGHRS, CDR2 YFSETQ. This CDR3 is built from 15 residues. Germline trimming cut 2 bases from V and 5 bases from J; bases unmatched to any gene: 6. As DNA, the CDR3 is TGCGCCAGCAGCTTAAGCGGGACTCTTACCGGGGAGCTGTTTTTT. Translation gives CASSLSGTLTGELFF.

Turning to this clonotype: A far larger clone is only one base removed, so a read error is likely. The chain joins TRBV7-9 to TRBJ2-3; D is unclear. The CDR3 consists of 14 residues. V lost 5 bases, J lost 5 bases, and 14 bases lay in between. CDR1 SEHNR and CDR2 FQNEAQ come from the germline V gene (reference sequence). The CDR3 DNA reads TGTGCCAGCAGCGTCGTAGTTTCTGAAGATACGCAGTATTTT. It specifies CASSVVVSEDTQYF.

CDR3 sequence: CSARGEVKDYGYTF. CDR3 nucleotide sequence: TGCAGTGCTAGAGGAGAGGTTAAGGACTATGGCTACACCTTC. The J gene is TRBJ1-2, the V gene TRBV20-1, with D hard to call. The ends were cut back, 1 base at V and 3 bases at J, with 12 bases in the middle. CDR1 DFQATT and CDR2 SNEGSKA come from the germline V gene (reference sequence). The CDR3 spans 14 residues.

As concerns this clonotype: One end of the junction varies from germline; a read error may be responsible. V and J are TRBV6-4 and TRBJ2-1; tentative D call: TRBD2 (5 bases). CDR1 MRHNA and CDR2 SNTAGT come from the germline V gene. The CDR3 sequence is 13 residues long. CDR3 loop: CANSDLHGDEQFF. The CDR3 nucleotides read TGTGCCAACAGTGACCTTCACGGGGATGAGCAGTTCTTC.

The DNA for the CDR3 is TGTGCCAGTAGTAGGGACAGGGCGATGGGCACCGGGGAGCTGTTTTTT. It specifies CASSRDRAMGTGELFF. The rearrangement links TRBV19 to TRBJ2-2, with 9 bases fitting TRBD1. Trimming took 4 bases from V and 4 from J; bases not matched to a gene: 7. The CDR3 is 16 residues long. CDR1 LNHDA and CDR2 SQIVND come from the germline V gene (reference sequence).

This clonotype came up many times. This may stem from a read error, because a much larger clone lies one nucleotide away. The V and J genes are TRBV11-2 and TRBJ2-7; the D gene is possibly TRBD2 (6 bases). The CDR3 extends over 13 amino acids. CDR1 is SGHAT, CDR2 FQNNGV, per germline. The CDR3 here is CAGRKGGAYEQYF. CDR3 bases: TGTGCCGGCAGAAAAGGAGGGGCCTACGAGCAGTACTTC.

The V call is TRBV5-1, the J call TRBJ2-7; no firm D call. The ends were cut back, 4 bases at V and 2 bases at J, with 13 bases in the middle. The CDR3 runs to 14 residues. Germline assignment: CDR1 SGHRS and CDR2 YFSETQ. CDR3 sequence: CASSPVSSPYEQYF. CDR3 coding DNA: TGCGCCAGCAGCCCCGTTAGTTCCCCCTACGAGCAGTACTTC.

This clonotype is deemed medium-sized. The rearrangement joins TRBV20-1 to TRBJ2-1; 9 nucleotides agree with TRBD2. V was clipped by 6 bases and J by 9 bases; unmatched bases: 6. This CDR3 spans 12 amino acids. Looked up from germline, CDR1 is DFQATT and CDR2 is SNEGSKA (reference sequence). CDR3: CSAVSGSGEQFF. CDR3 nucleotides: TGCAGTGCCGTTAGCGGGAGTGGTGAGCAGTTCTTC.

In this sample, this clonotype is medium-sized. This rearrangement joins TRBV5-1 to TRBJ1-2; 7 positions match TRBD1. Germline V gene lookup returns CDR1 SGHRS and CDR2 YFSETQ. Unmatched junction bases numbered 17, after V lost 4 bases and J lost 5 bases. The CDR3 runs 17 residues. As DNA, the CDR3 is TGCGCCAGCAGCCCCTTACAAGACAGGGCCCAGAGGTATGGCTACACCTTC. Translating gives CASSPLQDRAQRYGYTF.

Concerning this clonotype itself: It differs at one base from a far larger clone, so likely a read error. This chain links TRBV9 with TRBJ2-2, with 7 positions matching TRBD2. The V gene end was trimmed by 4 bases and the J gene end by 5 bases; junction bases not matched to a gene: 8. Germline V gives CDR1 SGDLS, CDR2 YYNGEE. CDR3 size: 15 residues. The CDR3 reads CASSLGGGRTGELFF. The DNA for the CDR3 is TGTGCCAGCAGCTTAGGTGGCGGGAGAACCGGGGAGCTGTTTTTT.

Note on this clonotype: Just one base apart from a much larger clone, this may be a read error. The chain joins TRBV2 to TRBJ2-7; D is perhaps TRBD1 (5 bases). V gave up 11 bases and J gave up 6 bases, with 17 bases separating them. The CDR3 consists of 12 residues. In germline, CDR1 is SNHLY, CDR2 FYNNEI. The CDR3 DNA reads as TGTGCCTGCATTGAACCTAGGGGCGAGCAGTACTTC. Residues: CACIEPRGEQYF.

This clonotype is classed as medium-sized. The V call is TRBV27, the J call TRBJ2-3; 8 bases map to TRBD2. Germline CDR1 and CDR2: MNHEY and SMNVEV (reference sequence). This CDR3 is 15 amino acids long. V trimming: 2 bases; J trimming: 3 bases; junction bases outside the gene matches: 4. The CDR3 spells CASSLTGGPTDTQYF. CDR3 bases: TGTGCCAGCAGTTTAACGGGAGGGCCGACAGATACGCAGTATTTT.

To note about this clonotype: It is likely a read error: a sequence one base away is far more abundant. The J gene is TRBJ2-1, the V gene TRBV6-8, with 13 bases matching TRBD2. The V gene's germline CDR1 is MNHGY and CDR2 SAAAGT. The CDR3 runs 17 residues. With 5 bases clipped from V and 9 bases from J, the junction kept 13 bases outside the gene matches. CDR3 coding DNA: TGTGCCAGCAGTCCTGGACTAGCGGGAGTCCTTATGGTTGAGCAGTTCTTC. Translated, it gives CASSPGLAGVLMVEQFF.

This clonotype is classed as medium-sized. The CDR3 region has the DNA TGTGCCAGCAGTGACTCTTTTGGGGGGAATTCACCCCTCCACTTT. Its translation is CASSDSFGGNSPLHF. V usage is TRBV6-4 and J usage is TRBJ1-6; possible D gene TRBD1, 5 bases. CDR1 and CDR2 (germline): MRHNA, SNTAGT. CDR3 length equals 15 residues. V lost 0 bases to trimming and J lost 7 bases, with 10 bases between them.

This clonotype is medium-sized. The chain links TRBV5-1 to TRBJ2-1; D is undetermined. The V end was cut by 4 bases, the J end by 4 bases, with 6 bases between. Germline lookup yields CDR1 SGHRS and CDR2 YFSETQ. The CDR3 loop spans 12 amino acids. The CDR3 protein is CASSPIYNEQFF. The CDR3 region has the DNA TGCGCCAGCAGCCCCATTTACAATGAGCAGTTCTTC.

This clonotype was observed many times. The rearrangement uses TRBV20-1 and TRBJ2-5; no clear D gene. Germline lookup yields CDR1 DFQATT and CDR2 SNEGSKA (reference sequence). Deletions cut 0 bases from V and 6 bases from J, with 5 bases between. CDR3 length: 11 amino acids. The CDR3 region is CSARDIQTQYF. DNA of the CDR3: TGCAGTGCTAGAGATATACAGACCCAGTACTTC.

On this clonotype itself: At one of its ends the junction is not consistent with the germline gene, which may arise from a read error. The rearrangement joins TRBV28 to TRBJ1-1; perhaps TRBD1 as D (6 bases). The CDR3 sequence is 15 residues long. Per germline, CDR1 MDHEN and CDR2 SYDVKM. CDR3 nucleotide sequence: TGTGCCAGCAGGGTCGCTGGACAGCCGGTTACTGAGGCTTTATTT. Translated, it gives CASRVAGQPVTEALF.

This clonotype occurred many times. The chain uses TRBV3-1 and TRBJ2-7, with D perhaps TRBD1 or TRBD2 (5 bases each). Trimming cost V 2 bases and J 4 bases, with 12 bases left between them. The V gene's germline CDR1 is LGHDT and CDR2 YNNKEL (reference sequence). This CDR3 has 14 residues. This chain's CDR3 is CASSQTGTGYEQYF. CDR3 nucleotide sequence: TGTGCCAGCAGCCAAACCGGGACGGGGTACGAGCAGTACTTC.